This is a list of T cell receptor beta chains from one sample in a study of shared clonotypes between healthy human individuals. Sequencing used immunoSEQ multiplex PCR; TCRdb keeps in-frame clones, though not all of them. The sample records approximately 2.3 million clones, 93% being singletons. Sequenced: naive CD4+ T cells from PBMCs. The receptors were sampled from a man aged 18 to 30 in good health. Some clones in this sample may be carry-over from other donors' samples. Both conserved end residues are part of each CDR3. A D gene is named only where the DNA matches it firmly. Rows give clone size only sometimes, using once, few, many, or a class for an expanded clone.

len | d_gene | j_gene | abundance | v_gene | CDR3aa | CDR3nt
13 | . | TRBJ1-1 | . | TRBV5-5 | CASSYDLGREAAW | TGTGCCAGCAGCTACGACTTAGGCAGGGAGGCCGCGTGG
15 | . | TRBJ2-7 | . | TRBV7-2 | CASSLGGGTSYEQYF | TGTGCCAGCAGCTTAGGAGGGGGGACCTCCTACGAGCAGTACTTC
17 | TRBD1 | TRBJ1-5 | once | TRBV4-1 | CASSQDLGDRANQPQHF | TGCGCCAGCAGCCAAGATTTGGGGGACAGGGCAAATCAGCCCCAGCATTTT
15 | . | TRBJ2-3 | . | TRBV5-1 | CASSLVPPSTDTQYF | TGCGCCAGCAGCTTGGTGCCTCCAAGCACAGATACGCAGTATTTT
18 | . | TRBJ2-6 | . | TRBV6-1 | CASSGYWGRTSGANVLTF | TGTGCCAGCAGTGGGTATTGGGGGAGGACCTCTGGGGCCAACGTCCTGACTTTC
14 | TRBD1 | TRBJ1-2 | . | TRBV28 | CASSSAGGTYGYTF | TGTGCCAGCAGTTCCGCAGGGGGCACCTATGGCTACACCTTC
18 | . | TRBJ1-4 | . | TRBV5-1 | CASSLGPQAGPTNEKLFF | TGCGCCAGCAGCTTGGGCCCTCAAGCAGGGCCCACTAATGAAAAACTGTTTTTT
13 | . | TRBJ1-1 | . | TRBV6-1 | CASSEAPGGEAFF | TGTGCCAGCAGTGAAGCGCCTGGAGGCGAAGCTTTCTTT
15 | TRBD1 | TRBJ2-2 | . | TRBV9 | CASTGGLKNTGELFF | TGTGCCAGCACAGGGGGCTTGAAGAACACCGGGGAGCTGTTTTTT
14 | . | TRBJ1-1 | . | TRBV7-9 | CASSLQGIVTEAFF | TGTGCCAGCAGCTTACAGGGAATCGTCACTGAAGCTTTCTTT
15 | TRBD1 | TRBJ1-1 | once | TRBV19 | CASSPRTGTNTEAFF | TGTGCCAGTAGTCCCCGGACAGGGACGAACACTGAAGCTTTCTTT
17 | TRBD2 | TRBJ2-3 | . | TRBV7-3 | CASSLIGLAGYTDTQYF | TGTGCCAGCAGCTTAATAGGGCTAGCGGGGTACACAGATACGCAGTATTTT
14 | . | TRBJ2-4 | . | TRBV7-3 | CASTPVYWENIQYF | TGTGCCAGCACACCCGTGTATTGGGAAAACATTCAGTACTTC
11 | . | TRBJ2-2 | . | TRBV30 | CAWSTSGELFF | TGTGCCTGGAGTACCTCCGGGGAGCTGTTTTTT
19 | TRBD1 | TRBJ1-2 | . | TRBV9 | CASSSSGGRPQGLNYGYTF | TGTGCCAGCAGCTCCTCAGGGGGCAGGCCGCAAGGACTTAACTATGGCTACACCTTC
15 | . | TRBJ1-5 | . | TRBV10-3 | CAISESVEGNQPQHF | TGTGCCATCAGTGAATCTGTGGAGGGGAATCAGCCCCAGCATTTT